Here is one T cell receptor (beta chain) with its context. Its antigen is still unknown. These data come from a study of T cell responses to AZD1222 COVID-19 vaccine. Method: immunoSEQ multiplex PCR; TCRdb's copy keeps in-frame clones and lacks some. Of 35,000 or so clones in the sample, 85% to 90% were seen once. Study results and caveats: Nearly half of spike-specific TCRs reportedly target variant regions that are unmutated in the B.1.351 and B.1.1.7 variants.

Sequencing was performed on peripheral blood, taken on day 0 of AZD1222 vaccination. The receptor comes from an adult in good health.

CDR3: CASKPGGHNEKLFF. Here the CDR3 DNA reads TGTGCCAGCAAACCAGGGGGGCATAATGAAAAACTGTTTTTT. The chain has TRBV14 and TRBJ1-4; 7 positions agree with TRBD1. CDR1 SGHDN and CDR2 FVKESK come from the germline V gene. The CDR3 is 14 residues long. Germline trimming cut 7 bases from V and 4 bases from J; bases unmatched to any gene: 6.